A selection of T cell receptor beta chains follows, all from one sample in a study of blood T cells in healthy people across ages. In TCRdb, the 5' RACE reads were re-called with MiXCR into one record per CDR3 protein. The repertoire holds roughly 680,000 distinct CDR3 sequences, with more than 45% as singletons. The sample consisted of blood. These receptors were collected from a woman older than 75 in good health. The CDR3 runs from the conserved cysteine through the conserved F or W.

CDR3: CASSEEAGTGAQYF; V: TRBV2; J: TRBJ2-5
CDR3: CASARQGGNTEAFF; V: TRBV12-3/TRBV12-4; J: TRBJ1-1
CDR3: CASGQAKTTSYEQYF; V: TRBV3-1; J: TRBJ2-7
CDR3: CSARSRPGLDDEQFF; V: TRBV29-1; J: TRBJ2-1
CDR3: CASSQQGEDNEQFF; V: TRBV5-1; J: TRBJ2-1
CDR3: CASSQDYGRDTQYF; V: TRBV4-3; J: TRBJ2-3
CDR3: CASSDGARGSSPLHF; V: TRBV6-4; J: TRBJ1-6
CDR3: CASSFLSTLAGAEQYF; V: TRBV5-6; J: TRBJ2-7
CDR3: CASSQDWDGYQPQHF; V: TRBV4-1; J: TRBJ1-5
CDR3: CASSLAYLPSGYQETQYF; V: TRBV7-9; J: TRBJ2-5
CDR3: CASAKGAKHNYGYTF; V: TRBV2; J: TRBJ1-2
CDR3: CASSLTFDTEAFF; V: TRBV7-3; J: TRBJ1-1
CDR3: CASSTSDREDTEAFF; V: TRBV7-9; J: TRBJ1-1
CDR3: CASTTGVGGERNSPLHF; V: TRBV3-1; J: TRBJ1-6
CDR3: CSARINTSGYTF; V: TRBV20-1; J: TRBJ1-2
CDR3: CASSQDSGTDTQYF; V: TRBV4-2; J: TRBJ2-3
CDR3: CASSLSGPGTAEAFF; V: TRBV3-1; J: TRBJ1-1
CDR3: CASSPQTGNPTTGEQFF; V: TRBV12-3/TRBV12-4; J: TRBJ2-1
CDR3: CASSSRLRVGANVLTF; V: TRBV7-9; J: TRBJ2-6
CDR3: CAITRDPSYSYTF; V: TRBV10-3; J: TRBJ1-2
CDR3: CASSQTRGSNEQYF; V: TRBV7-3; J: TRBJ2-5
CDR3: CASSLGINIQYF; V: TRBV13; J: TRBJ2-4
CDR3: CASAGDGSSYEQYF; V: TRBV5-1; J: TRBJ2-7
CDR3: CASSSGGRWEQYF; V: TRBV28; J: TRBJ2-4
CDR3: CAITPTGGPGAFF; V: TRBV10-3; J: TRBJ1-1
CDR3: CASSPMNRGDEKLFF; V: TRBV25-1; J: TRBJ1-4
CDR3: CASSLEDRSYGQYF; V: TRBV5-1; J: TRBJ2-4
CDR3: CSVVGTSGTYEQYF; V: TRBV29-1; J: NA
CDR3: CASSSQTSERIADTQYF; V: TRBV18; J: TRBJ2-3
CDR3: CATSRDASSGVNEQFF; V: TRBV15; J: TRBJ2-1
CDR3: CSARDKSSDYQETQYF; V: TRBV20-1; J: TRBJ2-5
CDR3: CSVEDLAPEQFF; V: TRBV29-1; J: TRBJ2-1
CDR3: CATSRDLGVSYEQYF; V: TRBV15; J: TRBJ2-7
CDR3: CSAERGQVAGELFF; V: TRBV20-1; J: TRBJ2-2
CDR3: CAWKAQGPEKLFF; V: TRBV30; J: TRBJ1-4
CDR3: CASSSTGGAQGYTF; V: TRBV12-3/TRBV12-4; J: TRBJ1-2
CDR3: CASSPSSSGPHNEQYF; V: TRBV28; J: TRBJ2-5
CDR3: CSATSSGRTPSTDTQYF; V: TRBV20-1; J: TRBJ2-3
CDR3: CASSQDGGLAADTQYF; V: TRBV14; J: TRBJ2-3
CDR3: CASSRTGSGNQPQHF; V: TRBV12-3/TRBV12-4; J: TRBJ1-5
CDR3: CASKNGQPNSPLHF; V: TRBV7-8; J: TRBJ1-6
CDR3: CAWGQGADTQYF; V: TRBV30; J: TRBJ2-3
CDR3: CASSQDPFPYEQYF; V: TRBV4-1; J: TRBJ2-7